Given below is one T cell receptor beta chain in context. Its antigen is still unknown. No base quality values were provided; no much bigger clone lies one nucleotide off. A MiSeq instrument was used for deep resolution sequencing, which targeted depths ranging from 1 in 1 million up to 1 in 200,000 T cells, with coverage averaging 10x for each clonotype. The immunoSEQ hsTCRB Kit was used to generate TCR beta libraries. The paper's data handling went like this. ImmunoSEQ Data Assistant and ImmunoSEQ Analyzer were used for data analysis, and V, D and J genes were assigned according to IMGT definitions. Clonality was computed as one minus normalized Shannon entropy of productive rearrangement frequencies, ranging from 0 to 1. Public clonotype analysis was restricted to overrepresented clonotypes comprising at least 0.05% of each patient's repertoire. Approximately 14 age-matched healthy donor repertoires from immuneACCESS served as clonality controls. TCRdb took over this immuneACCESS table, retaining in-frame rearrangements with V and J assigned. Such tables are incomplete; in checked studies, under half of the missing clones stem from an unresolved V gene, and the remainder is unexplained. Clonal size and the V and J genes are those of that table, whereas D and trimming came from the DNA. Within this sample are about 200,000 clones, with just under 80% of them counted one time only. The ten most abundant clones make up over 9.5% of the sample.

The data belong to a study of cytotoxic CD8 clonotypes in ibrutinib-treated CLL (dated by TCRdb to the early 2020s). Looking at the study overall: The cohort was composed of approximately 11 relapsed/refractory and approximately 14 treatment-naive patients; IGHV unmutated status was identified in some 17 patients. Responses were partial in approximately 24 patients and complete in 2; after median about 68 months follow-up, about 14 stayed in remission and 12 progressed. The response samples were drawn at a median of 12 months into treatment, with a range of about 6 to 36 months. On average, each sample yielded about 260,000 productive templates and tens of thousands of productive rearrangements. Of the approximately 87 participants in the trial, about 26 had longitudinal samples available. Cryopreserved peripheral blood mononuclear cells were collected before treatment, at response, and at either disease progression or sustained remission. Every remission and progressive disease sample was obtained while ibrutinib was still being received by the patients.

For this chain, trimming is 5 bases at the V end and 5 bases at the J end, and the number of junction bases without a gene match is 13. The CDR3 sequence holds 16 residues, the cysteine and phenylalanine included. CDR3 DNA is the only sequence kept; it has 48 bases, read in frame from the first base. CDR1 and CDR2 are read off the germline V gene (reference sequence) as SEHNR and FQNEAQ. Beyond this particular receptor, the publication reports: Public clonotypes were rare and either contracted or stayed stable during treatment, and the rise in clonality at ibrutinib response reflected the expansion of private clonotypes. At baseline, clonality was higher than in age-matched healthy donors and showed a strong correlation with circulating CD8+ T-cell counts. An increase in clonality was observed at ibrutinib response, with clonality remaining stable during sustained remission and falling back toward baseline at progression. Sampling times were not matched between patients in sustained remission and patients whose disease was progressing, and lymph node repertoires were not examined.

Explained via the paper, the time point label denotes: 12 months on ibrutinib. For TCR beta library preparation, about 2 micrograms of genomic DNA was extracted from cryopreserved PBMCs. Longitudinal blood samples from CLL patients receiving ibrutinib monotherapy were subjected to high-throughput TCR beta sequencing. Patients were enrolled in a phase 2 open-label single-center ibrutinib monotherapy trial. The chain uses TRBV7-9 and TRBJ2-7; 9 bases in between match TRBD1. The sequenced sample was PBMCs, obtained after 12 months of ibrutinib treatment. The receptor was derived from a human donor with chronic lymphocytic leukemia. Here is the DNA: TGTGCCAGCAGCCACACACAGGGGGCACTTTTGAACGAGCAGTACTTC. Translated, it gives CASSHTQGALLNEQYF. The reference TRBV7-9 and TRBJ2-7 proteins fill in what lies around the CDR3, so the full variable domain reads DTGVSQNPRHKITKRGQNVTFRCDPISEHNRLYWYRQTLGQGPEFLTYFQNEAQLEKSRLLSDRFSAERPKGSFSTLEIQRTEQGDSAMYLCASSHTQGALLNEQYFGPGTRLTVT.